This T cell receptor beta chain was recorded in a study of neoadjuvant anti-PD-1 for oral cavity cancer. Study results and limitations: Each response group had just a few patients in TCR analyses.

Time point specified: after neoadjuvant nivolumab, at surgical resection. Note on this clone: Its matching antigen is unknown.

Six replicates per PBMC sample, mostly from roughly 500 ng of genomic DNA. TCRdb's copy holds only in-frame clones and misses some; the assay was immunoSEQ multiplex PCR. The repertoire consists of over 11,000 clones, with around 70% occurring once and the leading ten covering around 2.8%. The sequenced sample was PBMCs, obtained after nivolumab (anti-PD-1) treatment. This receptor was taken from a person aged 35 to 85 with oral cavity squamous cell carcinoma.

The CDR3 region is CASTDVGVHGYTF. CDR3 DNA: TGTGCCAGCACCGACGTAGGGGTGCATGGCTACACCTTC. The chain combines TRBV7-9 with TRBJ1-2, with D possibly matching TRBD1 (5 bases). The CDR3 runs to 13 residues. The V end lost 7 bases, the J end lost 6 bases, and 15 bases lay between the germline ends. Per the germline V gene, CDR1 is SEHNR and CDR2 is FQNEAQ (reference sequence).